What follows are 15 T cell receptor beta chains derived from one specimen sequenced in a study of shared clonotypes between healthy human individuals. Some clones are missing from TCRdb's copy, which holds only in-frame ones; the method was immunoSEQ multiplex PCR. The table shows roughly 2,000,000 clones, with over 85% occurring only once. Naive-designated CD8 cells lacked CD45RO, were positively enriched for CCR7, and omitted terminally differentiated effector memory CD45RA+ cells. Sequenced: naive CD8+ T cells sorted from blood. The source of these receptors is a man aged 18 to 30 in good health.

This chain connects TRBV28 to TRBJ2-7, with a tentative D call TRBD2 (5 bases). Trimming stripped 6 bases from V and 2 bases from J, with 17 bases between. The CDR3 contains 15 residues. Germline loops: CDR1 MDHEN, CDR2 SYDVKM. CDR3 amino acids: CASSSLGGSTYEQYF. The CDR3 DNA reads TGTGCCAGCAGCTCCTTAGGTGGGAGTACCTACGAGCAGTACTTC. Full variable domain (outside the CDR3, taken from reference TRBV28 and TRBJ2-7): DVKVTQSSRYLVKRTGEKVFLECVQDMDHENMFWYRQDPGLGLRLIYFSYDVKMKEKGDIPEGYSVSREKKERFSLILESASTNQTSMYLCASSSLGGSTYEQYFGPGTRLTVT.

The J gene is TRBJ2-2, the V gene TRBV5-4; D gene uncertain. The CDR3 is 15 residues long. V dropped 0 bases and J dropped 6 bases, with 12 bases sitting between them. The germline V gene has CDR1 SGHNT and CDR2 YYREEE (reference sequence). The CDR3: CASSLVDDVPGELFF. CDR3 DNA sequence: TGTGCCAGCAGCTTGGTAGACGACGTGCCCGGGGAGCTGTTTTTT.

The chain recombines TRBV29-1 with TRBJ2-1; the D gene is possibly TRBD1 (7 bases). Trimming removed 5 bases from V and 6 bases from J, with 17 bases in between. The germline V gene has CDR1 SQVTM and CDR2 ANQGSEA. This CDR3 contains 14 residues. This CDR3 is CSVRGTAFFNEQFF. As DNA, the CDR3 is TGCAGCGTTCGCGGGACAGCTTTTTTCAATGAGCAGTTCTTC.

The chain links TRBV15 to TRBJ2-5; a possible D gene is TRBD2 (7 bases). CDR1 and CDR2 from the germline V gene are LNHNV and YYDKDF (reference sequence). This CDR3 contains 15 residues. Trimming removed 0 bases at V and 5 bases at J, with 13 bases between. The CDR3 here is CATSRDRGALETQYF. The CDR3 DNA follows: TGTGCCACCAGCAGAGATCGGGGGGCTTTGGAGACCCAGTACTTC. Full variable domain (missing parts from reference TRBV15 and TRBJ2-5): DAMVIQNPRYQVTQFGKPVTLSCSQTLNHNVMYWYQQKSSQAPKLLFHYYDKDFNNEADTPDNFQSRRPNTSFCFLDIRSPGLGDTAMYLCATSRDRGALETQYFGPGTRLLVL.

As to this clone: Other DNA sequences in the sample encode the same CDR3. The chain combines TRBV29-1 with TRBJ2-7; unclear D gene. CDR3 length: 13 amino acids. V shed 1 base and J shed 2 bases, with 9 bases lying between them. The germline V gene encodes CDR1 SQVTM and CDR2 ANQGSEA. In nucleotides, the CDR3 is TGCAGCGTTGAAGGTGGCGGAACCTACGAGCAGTACTTC. Translation gives CSVEGGGTYEQYF.

The chain links TRBV27 to TRBJ2-1; D possibly corresponds to TRBD2 (5 bases). The CDR3 is made up of 16 amino acids. Germline CDR1 reads MNHEY; CDR2 reads SMNVEV (reference sequence). Deletions cut 2 bases from V and 6 bases from J, with 17 bases between. For the CDR3, the DNA is TGTGCCAGCAGTTTAGAGGCTCTAGCTCTCGGCAATGAGCAGTTCTTC. The encoded protein is CASSLEALALGNEQFF.

The gene calls are TRBV15 and TRBJ2-5, with D perhaps matching TRBD2 (6 bases). Trimming took 1 base from V and 4 from J, leaving 10 bases between them. The CDR3 covers 14 residues. Germline CDR1 is LNHNV and CDR2 is YYDKDF (reference sequence). The CDR3 DNA is TGTGCCACCAGCAGAGCTTCCGGGGGAGAGACCCAGTACTTC. Translation gives CATSRASGGETQYF.

This clone occurred once. The rearrangement joins TRBV4-3 to TRBJ2-6; perhaps TRBD1 as D (6 bases). The CDR3 is made up of 19 amino acids. Germline assignment: CDR1 LGHNA and CDR2 YSLEER. V lost 0 bases, J lost 4 bases, and 19 bases lay in between. CDR3 sequence reads: CASSQEGASIDSGANVLTF. CDR3 nucleotide sequence: TGCGCCAGCAGCCAAGAGGGGGCTAGCATAGACTCCGGGGCCAACGTCCTGACTTTC.

This clone is a singleton in its sample. The genes are TRBV5-1 and TRBJ2-1; 7 bases match TRBD1. CDR1 and CDR2 (germline): SGHRS, YFSETQ. J was trimmed by 8 bases and V by 3 bases; bases with no gene match: 11. The CDR3 totals 15 residues. The chain's CDR3 is CASSWTPGQRDEQFF. In DNA, the CDR3 is TGCGCCAGCAGCTGGACTCCGGGACAGAGGGATGAGCAGTTCTTC.

V usage is TRBV6-5 and J usage is TRBJ2-5; D gene unclear. Germline CDR1 and CDR2: MNHEY and SVGAGI. The length of the CDR3 is 14 residues. Trimming removed 4 bases from V and 5 bases from J, with 14 bases in between. In DNA, the CDR3 is TGTGCCAGCAGTTCGCTTGGGCCGCGGGAGACCCAGTACTTC. It encodes CASSSLGPRETQYF.

This chain joins TRBV6-1 and TRBJ2-5, with 7 bases that match TRBD1. This CDR3 has 17 amino acids. CDR1 MNHNS and CDR2 SASEGT come from the germline V gene. The ends lost 2 bases at V and 3 bases at J; junction bases unmatched: 12. DNA of the CDR3: TGTGCCAGCAGTGAACCTACACCCGGGACAGCAAAAGAGACCCAGTACTTC. Amino acid sequence: CASSEPTPGTAKETQYF.

The genes are TRBV7-9 and TRBJ2-3; the match to TRBD2 covers 11 bases. Looked up from germline, CDR1 is SEHNR and CDR2 is FQNEAQ (reference sequence). The CDR3 totals 17 residues. With 5 bases clipped from V and 2 bases from J, the junction kept 9 bases outside the gene matches. The CDR3 coding sequence is TGTGCCAGCAGCCGGCTAGCGGGGGGTGGGGACACAGATACGCAGTATTTT. It translates to CASSRLAGGGDTDTQYF. The variable domain in full, with the rest retrieved from reference TRBV7-9 and TRBJ2-3, is DTGVSQNPRHKITKRGQNVTFRCDPISEHNRLYWYRQTLGQGPEFLTYFQNEAQLEKSRLLSDRFSAERPKGSFSTLEIQRTEQGDSAMYLCASSRLAGGGDTDTQYFGPGTRLTVL.

The genes are TRBV7-2 and TRBJ2-3, with 8 bases matching TRBD1. Germline lookup yields CDR1 SGHTA and CDR2 FQGNSA. The CDR3 contains 15 residues. V shed 3 bases, J shed 1 base, and the junction held 3 bases outside the gene matches. CDR3 loop: CASSFSTGGTDTQYF. The CDR3 bases are TGTGCCAGCAGCTTTTCGACAGGGGGCACAGATACGCAGTATTTT. The full variable domain, its missing parts supplied by reference TRBV7-2 and TRBJ2-3, is GAGVSQSPSNKVTEKGKDVELRCDPISGHTALYWYRQSLGQGLEFLIYFQGNSAPDKSGLPSDRFSAERTGGSVSTLTIQRTQQEDSAVYLCASSFSTGGTDTQYFGPGTRLTVL.

V is TRBV27 and J is TRBJ1-1; TRBD1 might be the D (6 bases). Between the trimmed V and J ends, which lost 3 bases and 6 bases, there was a span of 14 bases. The CDR3 extends over 14 amino acids. Germline CDR1 is MNHEY and CDR2 is SMNVEV (reference sequence). The CDR3 loop reads CASSFVEGVAEAFF. CDR3 in DNA: TGTGCCAGCAGTTTTGTAGAGGGGGTCGCTGAAGCTTTCTTT.

The table lists this clone with a count of one. This chain links TRBV2 with TRBJ2-5, with TRBD1 matching 8 bases. The germline gives CDR1 SNHLY, CDR2 FYNNEI. After removal of 4 bases from V and 5 bases from J, the junction contained 6 bases not matched to a gene. The CDR3 extends over 14 amino acids. CDR3 nucleotide sequence: TGTGCCAGCAGTGGACAGGGGAAGGACGAGACCCAGTACTTC. Protein sequence: CASSGQGKDETQYF.